The 31 T cell receptor beta chains reported below all come from one sample, sequenced in a study of cytomegalovirus exposure and HLA in healthy donors. It was with 60 Vbeta and 13 Jbeta primers that the PCR ran. Data came from immunoSEQ multiplex PCR; TCRdb stores just in-frame clones and leaves some out. The top ten clones hold about 3% of a sample with more than 90,000 clones, approximately 81% of them seen once. The material sequenced was PBMCs. The receptors come from a woman in her thirties or forties in good health and CMV-seronegative.

This clone occurred once. V is TRBV21-1 and J is TRBJ2-7; TRBD2, the table's D call, lacks a check against the DNA. TRBV21-1 is annotated as a pseudogene. The CDR3 has 13 residues. DNA of the CDR3: TGTGCCAGCAGCGGCGGTCCTACTTACGAGCAGTACTTC. Its translation: CASSGGPTYEQYF.

The J gene is TRBJ1-4, the V gene TRBV28; 8 positions agree with TRBD1. The germline V gene has CDR1 MDHEN and CDR2 SYDVKM. The CDR3 runs to 16 residues. The V and J ends lost 5 bases and 6 bases, in that order; junction bases with no gene match: 11. The CDR3 reads CASSNRYRGVDEKLFF. The DNA for the CDR3 is TGTGCCAGCAGTAACAGATACAGGGGGGTTGATGAAAAACTGTTTTTT. The variable domain in full, completed from reference TRBV28 and TRBJ1-4, reads DVKVTQSSRYLVKRTGEKVFLECVQDMDHENMFWYRQDPGLGLRLIYFSYDVKMKEKGDIPEGYSVSREKKERFSLILESASTNQTSMYLCASSNRYRGVDEKLFFGSGTQLSVL.

The gene calls are TRBV18 and TRBJ2-1, with 8 bases lining up with TRBD1. V was pared by 3 bases and J by 8 bases, with 3 bases of the junction left unmatched. The CDR3 contains 13 residues. Germline-derived CDR1 and CDR2 are KGHSH and LQKENI. For the CDR3, the DNA is TGTGCCAGCTCACCGACAGGGGTCCATGAGCAGTTCTTC. This codes for CASSPTGVHEQFF. The full variable domain, its missing parts supplied by reference TRBV18 and TRBJ2-1, is NAGVMQNPRHLVRRRGQEARLRCSPMKGHSHVYWYRQLPEEGLKFMVYLQKENIIDESGMPKERFSAEFPKEGPSILRIQQVVRGDSAAYFCASSPTGVHEQFFGPGTRLTVL.

J is TRBJ2-1 and V is TRBV19; TRBD1 matches at 8 bases. The CDR3 is 15 residues long. J was trimmed by 5 bases and V by 7 bases; bases with no gene match: 10. Germline V gives CDR1 LNHDA, CDR2 SQIVND (reference sequence). The CDR3 sequence is CASTYGTGQNNEQFF. CDR3 DNA sequence: TGTGCCAGTACCTACGGGACAGGACAGAACAATGAGCAGTTCTTC.

CDR3: CASSMLQFAFF. The CDR3 DNA follows: TGTGCCAGTAGTATGTTACAGTTCGCTTTCTTT. This chain uses TRBV19 with TRBJ1-1, with no clear D. CDR1 is LNHDA, CDR2 SQIVND, per germline (reference sequence). The CDR3 extends over 11 amino acids. With 3 bases removed from V and 11 bases from J, the gap between germline ends came to 10 bases.

Regarding this clone: The same CDR3 also results from other DNA sequences found in this sample. This rearrangement joins TRBV7-2 to TRBJ2-2, with no clear D. V gave up 5 bases and J gave up 1 base, with 8 bases separating them. CDR3 length: 14 residues. Germline V gene data show CDR1 as SGHTA and CDR2 as FQGNSA. CDR3 sequence reads: CASSLKRNTGELFF. CDR3 DNA sequence: TGTGCCAGCAGCCTAAAGCGGAACACCGGGGAGCTGTTTTTT. Based on the CDR3 plus reference TRBV7-2 and TRBJ2-2, the full variable domain is GAGVSQSPSNKVTEKGKDVELRCDPISGHTALYWYRQSLGQGLEFLIYFQGNSAPDKSGLPSDRFSAERTGGSVSTLTIQRTQQEDSAVYLCASSLKRNTGELFFGEGSRLTVL.

This chain uses TRBV19 with TRBJ2-5; 7 positions agree with TRBD1. Germline CDR1 reads LNHDA; CDR2 reads SQIVND (reference sequence). This CDR3 comprises 14 residues. J lost 1 base, V lost 5 bases, and 4 bases had no gene match. The CDR3 nucleotides read TGTGCCAGTAGTCGGTACAGGGGCCAAGAGACCCAGTACTTC. This codes for CASSRYRGQETQYF. Complete variable domain (other parts from reference TRBV19 and TRBJ2-5): DGGITQSPKYLFRKEGQNVTLSCEQNLNHDAMYWYRQDPGQGLRLIYYSQIVNDFQKGDIAEGYSVSREKKESFPLTVTSAQKNPTAFYLCASSRYRGQETQYFGPGTRLLVL.

The V and J genes are TRBV12-2 and TRBJ2-3; the tabulated D call, TRBD2, remains unverified against the DNA. TRBV12-2 is classified as a pseudogene. The length of the CDR3 is 16 residues. DNA of the CDR3: TGTGCAAGTCGCTTAAAAAGTTCCGGAGTTCGAGATACGCAGTATTTT. It specifies CASRLKSSGVRDTQYF.

Only one count was recorded for this clone. The chain recombines TRBV9 with TRBJ2-2; tentatively, D is TRBD2 (5 bases). The CDR3 is 14 amino acids. Between the trimmed V and J ends, which lost 0 bases and 4 bases, there was a span of 7 bases. Germline V gene sequence: CDR1 SGDLS, CDR2 YYNGEE. CDR3 nucleotides: TGTGCCAGCAGCGTAGAGAGCGGCACCGGGGAGCTGTTTTTT. Translated, it gives CASSVESGTGELFF.

The rearrangement joins TRBV11-1 to TRBJ1-1; D is undetermined. Germline-derived CDR1 and CDR2 are SGHAT and FQDESV (reference sequence). Trimming removed 5 bases from V and 3 bases from J, with 13 bases in between. The CDR3 length is 14 residues. The CDR3, as DNA: TGTGCCAGCAGCCCAAGTGTCACTGACACTGAAGCTTTCTTT. Amino acid sequence: CASSPSVTDTEAFF. The whole variable domain, filled in from reference TRBV11-1 and TRBJ1-1, reads EAEVAQSPRYKITEKSQAVAFWCDPISGHATLYWYRQILGQGPELLVQFQDESVVDDSQLPKDRFSAERLKGVDSTLKIQPAELGDSAMYLCASSPSVTDTEAFFGQGTRLTVV.

The chain uses TRBV7-2 and TRBJ1-5; D is possibly TRBD1 (6 bases). This CDR3 region has 14 residues. Germline loops: CDR1 SGHTA, CDR2 FQGNSA. The germline V and J ends were trimmed by 6 bases and 0 bases, with 9 bases remaining between them. CDR3: CASRQGNSNQPQHF. CDR3 DNA sequence: TGTGCCAGCAGACAGGGAAATAGCAATCAGCCCCAGCATTTT.

The chain recombines TRBV29-1 with TRBJ2-3; possibly TRBD1 for D (7 bases). CDR3 length: 13 residues. Trimming took 5 bases from V and 3 from J, leaving 12 bases between them. CDR1 and CDR2 from the germline V gene are SQVTM and ANQGSEA. CDR3 DNA sequence: TGCAGCGTTCGACAGGGAGGAACAGATACGCAGTATTTT. Translated: CSVRQGGTDTQYF.

V is TRBV6-1 and J is TRBJ2-2; D is unresolved. Trimming stripped 6 bases from V and 2 bases from J, with 7 bases between. Germline CDR1 is MNHNS and CDR2 is SASEGT. This CDR3 spans 13 amino acids. The CDR3 bases are TGTGCCAGCAGCCTTGTAAACACCGGGGAGCTGTTTTTT. Encoded protein: CASSLVNTGELFF.

This chain links TRBV15 with TRBJ1-5; D is unclear. The CDR3 has 16 amino acids. The germline CDR1 and CDR2 sequences are LNHNV and YYDKDF (reference sequence). Trimming cost V 4 bases and J 1 base, with 14 bases left between them. The CDR3 protein is CATSKSRSGSNQPQHF. CDR3 sequence (DNA): TGTGCCACCAGCAAGAGCAGATCGGGGAGCAATCAGCCCCAGCATTTT. The full variable domain, with the rest looked up from reference TRBV15 and TRBJ1-5, is DAMVIQNPRYQVTQFGKPVTLSCSQTLNHNVMYWYQQKSSQAPKLLFHYYDKDFNNEADTPDNFQSRRPNTSFCFLDIRSPGLGDTAMYLCATSKSRSGSNQPQHFGDGTRLSIL.

This chain links TRBV28 with TRBJ2-7; maybe TRBD1 (5 bases). The CDR3 is made up of 13 amino acids. The V gene lost 0 bases and the J gene lost 5 bases, with 8 bases spanning the gap. CDR1 and CDR2 from the germline V gene are MDHEN and SYDVKM. CDR3 sequence reads: CASSLWGLDEQYF. In nucleotides, the CDR3 is TGTGCCAGCAGTTTATGGGGGCTCGACGAGCAGTACTTC.

The chain joins TRBV9 to TRBJ2-5; 9 bases fit TRBD2. CDR3 size: 20 residues. CDR1 and CDR2 from the germline V gene are SGDLS and YYNGEE. The trim removed 0 bases at V and 1 base at J, leaving 16 bases unmatched. The CDR3 here is CASSVGPSGIPSMSQETQYF. The CDR3 DNA sequence: TGTGCCAGCAGCGTAGGGCCTAGCGGGATCCCGTCGATGAGCCAAGAGACCCAGTACTTC.

The chain has TRBV9 and TRBJ2-5, with D possibly being TRBD2 (5 bases). V gave up 4 bases and J gave up 0 bases, with 13 bases separating them. The CDR3 length is 15 residues. Germline lookup yields CDR1 SGDLS and CDR2 YYNGEE. The CDR3: CASSNPSGDQETQYF. The CDR3 DNA is TGTGCCAGCAGCAATCCGAGCGGAGACCAAGAGACCCAGTACTTC.

The chain combines TRBV29-1 with TRBJ2-7; 10 bases are a match to TRBD1. This CDR3 comprises 14 residues. Germline V lookup: CDR1 SQVTM, CDR2 ANQGSEA. With V trimmed by 2 bases and J by 6 bases, 7 bases remained unmatched. The CDR3 region is CSVEIDRGLGEQYF. Here the CDR3 DNA reads TGCAGCGTTGAAATCGACAGGGGGCTTGGCGAGCAGTACTTC.

The V and J genes are TRBV28 and TRBJ1-1; D not certain. The germline CDR1 and CDR2 sequences are MDHEN and SYDVKM. This CDR3 contains 14 residues. Trimming shortened V by 1 base and J by 5 bases, and 11 bases separated the two germline ends. The CDR3 spells CASSLYLYGTEAFF. CDR3 bases: TGTGCCAGCAGTTTATACTTATATGGTACTGAAGCTTTCTTT.

V gene TRBV7-2 combines with J gene TRBJ2-2; perhaps TRBD2 as D (5 bases). V lost 7 bases and J lost 8, with 17 bases in between. The CDR3 length is 14 residues. Per germline, CDR1 SGHTA and CDR2 FQGNSA. The CDR3 nucleotides read TGTGCCAGCACTACCAGAGGGAGAAGTGGGGAGCTGTTTTTT. This encodes CASTTRGRSGELFF.

The CDR3 coding sequence is TGTGCCAGCACCGGGACAGTCTATGGCTACACCTTC. It translates to CASTGTVYGYTF. The chain joins TRBV28 to TRBJ1-2; the match to TRBD1 covers 7 bases. J lost 4 bases, V lost 7 bases, and 3 bases had no gene match. The CDR3 loop spans 12 amino acids. Germline assignment: CDR1 MDHEN and CDR2 SYDVKM.

The rearrangement links TRBV7-2 to TRBJ1-2; possible D gene TRBD1, 5 bases. This CDR3 spans 15 amino acids. The V end was cut by 3 bases, the J end by 7 bases, with 18 bases between. From germline, CDR1 is SGHTA and CDR2 FQGNSA. The CDR3: CASSFSQVGRGGYTF. The CDR3 region has the DNA TGTGCCAGCAGCTTCTCCCAAGTGGGAAGGGGTGGCTACACCTTC.

The chain is built from TRBV27 and TRBJ2-7, with 7 positions matching TRBD1. J lost 6 bases, V lost 6 bases, and 8 bases had no gene match. CDR1 and CDR2 (germline): MNHEY, SMNVEV (reference sequence). The CDR3 sequence is 13 residues long. The CDR3 loop reads CASSSRQGCEQYF. Here the CDR3 DNA reads TGTGCCAGCAGCTCCCGACAGGGTTGCGAGCAGTACTTC.

The chain joins TRBV6-5 to TRBJ2-7; tentatively, D is TRBD1 (6 bases). The CDR3 loop spans 15 amino acids. Trimming took off 4 bases at V and 5 bases at J, with 18 bases between the two ends. In germline, CDR1 is MNHEY, CDR2 SVGAGI. The CDR3 DNA reads as TGTGCCAGCAGTTCAGGGACACTTCGAAGCGACGAGCAGTACTTC. It specifies CASSSGTLRSDEQYF.

This rearrangement joins TRBV10-3 to TRBJ2-3, with 10 nucleotides matching TRBD2. Germline trimming cut 3 bases from V and 5 bases from J; bases unmatched to any gene: 8. The CDR3 loop spans 16 amino acids. Per germline, CDR1 ENHRY and CDR2 SYGVKD. The chain's CDR3 is CAISELAGGGRDTQYF. The CDR3 DNA is TGTGCCATCAGTGAATTAGCGGGAGGTGGTAGAGATACGCAGTATTTT.

This chain connects TRBV19 to TRBJ2-3; 8 nucleotides match TRBD1. V was pared by 5 bases and J by 4 bases, with 2 bases of the junction left unmatched. Germline lookup yields CDR1 LNHDA and CDR2 SQIVND (reference sequence). The CDR3 loop spans 13 amino acids. In nucleotides, the CDR3 is TGTGCCAGTAGTGACAGGGGACCAGATACGCAGTATTTT. Protein: CASSDRGPDTQYF.

Concerning this clone itself: At one of its ends the junction is not consistent with the germline gene, which may arise from a read error. The chain employs TRBV7-8 and TRBJ1-2; 9 positions agree with TRBD1. CDR3 length: 15 residues. The germline gives CDR1 SGHVS, CDR2 FQNEAQ. The CDR3 nucleotides are TGTACCAGCAGCTTGACAGGGGGAATTCACTATGGCTACACCTTC. It is translated as CTSSLTGGIHYGYTF.

V and J are TRBV28 and TRBJ1-1; D is perhaps TRBD1 (5 bases). V lost 6 bases and J 4 bases, leaving 12 bases between the germline ends. Germline values: CDR1 MDHEN, CDR2 SYDVKM. This CDR3 has 13 amino acids. The CDR3 here is CASSSGQTTEAFF. The CDR3 nucleotides read TGTGCCAGCAGCTCAGGGCAAACCACTGAAGCTTTCTTT. Full variable domain (remainder filled in from reference TRBV28 and TRBJ1-1): DVKVTQSSRYLVKRTGEKVFLECVQDMDHENMFWYRQDPGLGLRLIYFSYDVKMKEKGDIPEGYSVSREKKERFSLILESASTNQTSMYLCASSSGQTTEAFFGQGTRLTVV.

The table lists this clone with a few counts. The chain has TRBV6-4 and TRBJ2-1; 10 bases are shared with TRBD2. Germline V gene sequence: CDR1 MRHNA, CDR2 SNTAGT. This CDR3 has 15 amino acids. V dropped 4 bases and J dropped 0; count of bases not matched to a gene: 0. The CDR3 reads CASSGTSGSYNEQFF. CDR3 coding DNA: TGTGCCAGCAGTGGGACTAGCGGCTCCTACAATGAGCAGTTCTTC.

The chain has TRBV27 and TRBJ1-1; 11 bases are a match to TRBD1. Germline lookup yields CDR1 MNHEY and CDR2 SMNVEV (reference sequence). J was trimmed by 5 bases and V by 2 bases; bases with no gene match: 1. This CDR3 has 14 amino acids. The CDR3 coding sequence is TGTGCCAGCAGTTTACGGGACAGGGGGACTGAAGCTTTCTTT. Translation: CASSLRDRGTEAFF.

V is TRBV13 and J is TRBJ1-3, with D possibly TRBD1 on 6 matching bases. This CDR3 comprises 17 residues. V lost 3 bases, J lost 0 bases, and 15 bases lay in between. Germline assignment: CDR1 PRHDT and CDR2 FYEKMQ (reference sequence). This CDR3 is CASSFLPGQSSGNTIYF. CDR3 coding DNA: TGTGCCAGCAGCTTCCTCCCCGGACAGAGCTCTGGAAACACCATATATTTT.